This T cell receptor (beta chain) was obtained from a study of OX40 agonist ivuxolimab in advanced cancers. Turning to the study itself: Cohort: approximately 83% men, mean age about 62, aged roughly 23 to 90.

V lost 4 bases and J 4 bases, leaving 7 bases between the germline ends. The V gene's germline CDR1 is MGHDK and CDR2 SYGVNS. This CDR3 has 12 residues. Profiled with immunoSEQ multiplex PCR; TCRdb holds only in-frame clones, not every one. The table has approximately 77,000 clones, 85% seen once. At cycle 4 day 1, cycle 7 day 1, and baseline, blood was sampled. The clonotype was recovered from an adult with an advanced solid tumor such as melanoma, head and neck, liver or kidney cancer. The source was CD4+ or CD8+ T cells sorted from blood, collected in a trial of the OX40 agonist ivuxolimab. The rearrangement links TRBV25-1 to TRBJ2-5, with D hard to call. DNA for the CDR3: TGTGCCAGCAGTGTGGGCGGAGAGACCCAGTACTTC. It codes for CASSVGGETQYF.